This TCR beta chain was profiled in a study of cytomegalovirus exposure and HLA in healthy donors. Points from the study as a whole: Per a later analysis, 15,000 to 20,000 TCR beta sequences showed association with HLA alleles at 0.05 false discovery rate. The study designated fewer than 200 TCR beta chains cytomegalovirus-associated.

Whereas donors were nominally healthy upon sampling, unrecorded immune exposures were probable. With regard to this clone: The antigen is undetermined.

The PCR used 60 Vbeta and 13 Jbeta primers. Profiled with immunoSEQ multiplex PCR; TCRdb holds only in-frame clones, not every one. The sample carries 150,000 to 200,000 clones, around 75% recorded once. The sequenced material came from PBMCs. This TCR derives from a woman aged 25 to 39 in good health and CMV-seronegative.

CDR3 amino acids: CAISDPGLAEETQYF. CDR3 in DNA: TGTGCCATCAGTGACCCCGGACTAGCGGAAGAGACCCAGTACTTC. The chain couples TRBV10-3 to TRBJ2-5, with TRBD2 matching 10 bases. CDR1 is ENHRY and CDR2 is SYGVKD in the germline V gene. The CDR3 sequence is 15 residues long. Trimming removed 3 bases from V and 3 bases from J; junction bases left unmatched: 4.